Shown below are 18 T cell receptor beta chains from a single sample sequenced in a study of blood T cells in healthy people across ages. A second about 7 to 11 cycle PCR used barcoded and J-beta primers. Each CDR3 protein gets one entry after TCRdb re-called the 5' RACE reads with MiXCR. The sample includes about 830,000 distinct CDR3 sequences, roughly 60% seen only once; the top ten take roughly 22%. The specimen sequenced was blood. The receptors were gathered from a man in his thirties or forties in good health.

The V and J genes are TRBV7-2 and TRBJ2-2; the D call may be TRBD1 or TRBD2 (5 bases each). Germline V gene sequence: CDR1 SGHTA, CDR2 FQGNSA. V was clipped by 6 bases and J by 4 bases, with 15 bases between them. This CDR3 has 15 amino acids. In DNA form, the CDR3 reads TGTGCCAGCAGTTCAAGAGGTGGGACCACCGGGGAGCTGTTTTTT. Translated, it gives CASSSRGGTTGELFF.

This chain links TRBV2 with TRBJ2-5; D is perhaps TRBD1 (5 bases). Judging by the DNA end, TRBJ2-7 fits better; the J call may be wrong. The length of the CDR3 is 15 residues. Germline loops: CDR1 SNHLY, CDR2 FYNNEI. CDR3 DNA: TGTGCCAGCAGCTTGGCCTGGGCAGGGCTATACGAGCAGTACTTC. It specifies CASSLAWAGLYEQYF.

This chain joins TRBV4-3 and TRBJ2-4; D possibly matches TRBD1 or TRBD2 (5 bases each). The end of the DNA aligns better with TRBJ2-7, so the J call may be wrong. CDR1 and CDR2 from the germline V gene are LGHNA and YSLEER. The CDR3 runs 18 residues. In DNA form, the CDR3 reads TGCGCCAGCAGCCAAGATACCGTGGGGGTCCGCGGCTTCTACGAGCAGTACTTC. Translated: CASSQDTVGVRGFYEQYF.

V is TRBV7-2 and J is TRBJ2-7, with 11 nucleotides matching TRBD1. Germline V gene data show CDR1 as SGHTA and CDR2 as FQGNSA. The V and J ends lost 5 bases and 3 bases, in that order; junction bases with no gene match: 9. The CDR3 is 16 residues long. The CDR3 region is CASSTRPGQGVYEQYF. DNA for the CDR3: TGTGCCAGCAGCACCCGACCGGGACAGGGGGTCTACGAGCAGTACTTC.

The V and J genes are TRBV7-2 and TRBJ2-5; 7 bases match TRBD2. CDR1 and CDR2 (germline): SGHTA, FQGNSA. Germline trimming cut 8 bases from V and 2 bases from J; bases unmatched to any gene: 5. There are 13 residues in the CDR3. The CDR3 region has the DNA TGTGCCAGCCGAGCGGGATTACAAGAGACCCAGTACTTC. It is translated as CASRAGLQETQYF.

About this clonotype itself: Sequence at one end of the junction differs from germline and may be a read error. The chain has TRBV7-9 and TRBJ2-5; a weak D match, TRBD2 (6 bases). This CDR3 is built from 14 residues. Germline V gene sequence: CDR1 SEHNR, CDR2 FQNEAQ (reference sequence). Written as DNA, the CDR3 is TGTGCCAGCGGCTTAGTACTGGGGAGGGAGACCCAGTACTTC. Its protein product is CASGLVLGRETQYF. The variable domain in full, with the rest retrieved from reference TRBV7-9 and TRBJ2-5, is DTGVSQNPRHKITKRGQNVTFRCDPISEHNRLYWYRQTLGQGPEFLTYFQNEAQLEKSRLLSDRFSAERPKGSFSTLEIQRTEQGDSAMYLCASGLVLGRETQYFGPGTRLLVL.

This chain links TRBV2 with TRBJ2-1; D gene unclear. The CDR3 contains 14 residues. V lost 1 base and J 9 bases, leaving 13 bases between the germline ends. Germline lookup yields CDR1 SNHLY and CDR2 FYNNEI. The CDR3 nucleotides read TGTGCCAGCAGTGAAGATCGGTCAATTGGTGAGCAGTTCTTC. Amino acids: CASSEDRSIGEQFF.

The chain joins TRBV20-1 to TRBJ2-1, with 7 bases matching TRBD2. Germline CDR1 DFQATT, CDR2 SNEGSKA (reference sequence). The CDR3 extends over 14 amino acids. J lost 13 bases, V lost 8 bases, and 20 bases had no gene match. CDR3 coding DNA: TGCAGTAATATCCCAGCGGGGAGCCAAGAGACCCAGTTCTTC. It codes for CSNIPAGSQETQFF.

The chain combines TRBV7-3 with TRBJ2-4; unclear D gene. The last part of the DNA fits TRBJ2-7 better; the J call may be wrong. Per germline, CDR1 SGHTA and CDR2 FQGTGA. The CDR3 runs to 13 residues. The CDR3 here is CASSLNHRDEQYF. CDR3 in DNA: TGTGCCAGCAGCTTAAATCATCGGGACGAGCAGTACTTC.

The chain links TRBV6-2 or TRBV6-3 to TRBJ1-5; no definite D call. Trimming removed 2 bases at V and 12 bases at J, with 14 bases between. The CDR3 length is 13 residues. In germline, CDR1 is MNHEY, CDR2 SVGEGT. The CDR3 coding sequence is TGTGCCAGCAGTTACGAAATCTTGGCAGACCAGCATTTT. This encodes CASSYEILADQHF.

In this sample, this clonotype turned up a few times. CDR3 nucleotide sequence: TGCAGTGTCGAGGGAAGCGGGGAGACCCAGTACTTC. Translating gives CSVEGSGETQYF. This chain uses TRBV20-1 with TRBJ2-5, with D tentatively TRBD2 (6 bases). Between the trimmed V and J ends, which lost 7 bases and 5 bases, there was a span of 14 bases. Germline CDR1 and CDR2: DFQATT and SNEGSKA (reference sequence). This CDR3 comprises 12 residues.

The J gene is TRBJ1-6, the V gene TRBV25-1; 8 bases align to TRBD1. With V trimmed by 3 bases and J by 7 bases, 5 bases remained unmatched. The CDR3 is 15 residues long. Germline V CDR1 and CDR2: MGHDK, SYGVNS. This chain's CDR3 is CASSEARQGNSPLHF. The CDR3 region has the DNA TGTGCCAGCAGTGAGGCTCGACAGGGGAATTCACCCCTCCACTTT.

This clonotype was detected only once. This chain joins TRBV7-2 and TRBJ1-2; a weak D match, TRBD1 (6 bases). Germline V gene lookup returns CDR1 SGHTA and CDR2 FQGNSA. Trimming removed 5 bases at V and 3 bases at J, with 16 bases between. The CDR3 has 15 amino acids. The chain's CDR3 is CASSKGRGLDYGYTF. DNA for the CDR3: TGTGCCAGCAGCAAAGGGAGGGGGTTGGACTATGGCTACACCTTC.

The chain is built from TRBV11-1 and TRBJ2-3; no firm D call. V shed 0 bases and J shed 2 bases, with 15 bases lying between them. Germline CDR1 and CDR2: SGHAT and FQDESV (reference sequence). The CDR3 covers 17 residues. The CDR3 here is CASSLAPDSFLTDTQYF. As DNA, the CDR3 is TGTGCCAGCAGCTTAGCCCCAGACTCCTTCCTCACAGATACGCAGTATTTT.

This clonotype was observed a handful of times. The chain links TRBV6-6 to TRBJ2-5; D ambiguous. Germline V gene data show CDR1 as MNHNY and CDR2 as SVGAGI (reference sequence). The CDR3 is 15 amino acids. Trimming pared 2 bases from V and 5 bases from J, leaving 15 bases between. CDR3 DNA: TGTGCCAGCAGTTACGGTTTACAGTCCGGGGAGACCCAGTACTTC. Its translation: CASSYGLQSGETQYF.

On this clonotype itself: A junction boundary mismatches the germline segment, possibly from a read error. The chain employs TRBV3-1 and TRBJ2-5; D perhaps matches TRBD2 (5 bases). The CDR3 has 14 residues. The germline V gene encodes CDR1 LGHDT and CDR2 YNNKEL (reference sequence). The CDR3 spells CASSPKLELGAECF. The CDR3 nucleotides read TGTGCCAGCAGCCCGAAACTAGAACTGGGCGCCGAGTGCTTC.

J is TRBJ2-1 and V is TRBV10-3; D possibly uses TRBD1 or TRBD2 (6 bases each). The V end lost 5 bases, the J end lost 6 bases, and 29 bases lay between the germline ends. Germline V CDR1 and CDR2: ENHRY, SYGVKD. This CDR3 contains 19 residues. This chain's CDR3 is CAISQGKSREAGAVNEQFF. In nucleotides, the CDR3 is TGTGCCATCAGTCAGGGGAAAAGTAGGGAGGCAGGGGCTGTCAATGAGCAGTTCTTC.

This chain joins TRBV20-1 and TRBJ2-3; no firm D call. V lost 2 bases to trimming and J lost 1 base, with 13 bases between them. Germline V CDR1 and CDR2: DFQATT, SNEGSKA (reference sequence). The length of the CDR3 is 15 residues. CDR3 nucleotide sequence: TGCAGTGCTAGATCCCCGAGCGAGGGCACAGATACGCAGTATTTT. Its translation: CSARSPSEGTDTQYF.